This T cell receptor beta chain was recovered during a study of blood T cell repertoires in COVID-19. Assay: immunoSEQ multiplex PCR; the TCRdb copy retains only in-frame clones and omits some. The table lists around 290,000 clones, around 89% of them singletons. Germline V gene data show CDR1 as LGHDT and CDR2 as YNNKEL (reference sequence). This CDR3 is 14 amino acids long. Trimming removed 6 bases at V and 0 bases at J, with 11 bases between. This clone was observed a single time. Material for sequencing was peripheral blood. This chain joins TRBV3-1 (or the pseudogene TRBV3-2) and TRBJ1-1; D is unresolved. The clonotype comes from a man aged 40-49 years with acute or convalescent COVID-19. CDR3 sequence: CASSLREVNTEAFF. CDR3 bases: TGTGCCAGCAGTCTTAGGGAGGTGAACACTGAAGCTTTCTTT.